This TCR beta chain was found in a study of cytomegalovirus exposure and HLA in healthy donors. Assay: immunoSEQ multiplex PCR; the TCRdb copy retains only in-frame clones and omits some. The sample has some 120,000 clones; 88% are singletons. This CDR3 has 14 residues. Deletions cut 2 bases from V and 8 bases from J, with 13 bases between. Germline CDR1 is MNHEY and CDR2 is SMNVEV (reference sequence). Sequencing was carried out using PBMCs. The chain joins TRBV27 to TRBJ2-1; D perhaps matches TRBD2 (5 bases). The clonotype originates from a man aged 25 to 40 in good health and CMV-seronegative. CDR3 in DNA: TGTGCCAGCAGTTTAATTCGCGGGTGGGATGAGCAGTTCTTC. Protein: CASSLIRGWDEQFF.